These 21 T cell receptor beta chains were all obtained from the same sample, sequenced in a study of PD-1 blockade in classical Hodgkin lymphoma. Clones were read by immunoSEQ multiplex PCR, and TCRdb kept only the in-frame ones, dropping some. The sample consists of roughly 45,000 clones, under 75% of them appearing once. There was relapse after autologous stem cell transplantation in every patient, and there was variation in brentuximab vedotin exposure. Sequencing was performed on peripheral blood mononuclear cells (PBMCs), taken before the second cycle of nivolumab. The origin of the receptors is a human donor with classical Hodgkin lymphoma.

This clone was detected only a few times. The rearrangement joins TRBV29-1 to TRBJ2-1; 9 bases align to TRBD2. The length of the CDR3 is 16 residues. The junction had 7 bases not matched to a gene; V was cut back by 0 bases and J by 4 bases. The germline V gene encodes CDR1 SQVTM and CDR2 ANQGSEA. The CDR3 reads CSVEDLTAGGYNEQFF. CDR3 sequence (DNA): TGCAGCGTTGAAGATCTAACAGCGGGAGGTTACAATGAGCAGTTCTTC.

The chain is built from TRBV5-1 and TRBJ2-7; no clear D gene. The CDR3 covers 18 residues. Trimming took 1 base from V and 3 from J, leaving 23 bases between them. In germline, CDR1 is SGHRS, CDR2 YFSETQ. The CDR3 DNA sequence: TGCGCCAGCAGCTTGAGGCCCCTAGGGCAGTCGCCTAACTACGAGCAGTACTTC. It is translated as CASSLRPLGQSPNYEQYF.

V is TRBV25-1 and J is TRBJ2-2; D uncertain. The CDR3 length is 14 residues. Trimming cost V 1 base and J 2 bases, with 5 bases left between them. Per the germline V gene, CDR1 is MGHDK and CDR2 is SYGVNS. The CDR3 loop reads CASSEWVNTGELFF. CDR3 coding DNA: TGTGCCAGCAGTGAATGGGTTAACACCGGGGAGCTGTTTTTT.

The chain links TRBV11-1 to TRBJ1-2; no definite D call. The V gene's germline CDR1 is SGHAT and CDR2 FQDESV (reference sequence). This CDR3 is 13 amino acids long. Trimming removed 5 bases at V and 8 bases at J, with 15 bases between. The CDR3 spells CASSPARLAGYTF. The DNA of the CDR3 is TGTGCCAGCAGCCCGGCCAGGTTAGCGGGCTACACCTTC.

The chain carries TRBV7-9 and TRBJ2-5; the match to TRBD2 covers 9 bases. J lost 5 bases, V lost 7 bases, and 5 bases had no gene match. The germline gives CDR1 SEHNR, CDR2 FQNEAQ (reference sequence). This CDR3 comprises 13 residues. The CDR3, as DNA: TGTGCCAGCAAGAGCGGGGGGAAGGAGACCCAGTACTTC. Translation: CASKSGGKETQYF. Complete variable domain (other parts from reference TRBV7-9 and TRBJ2-5): DTGVSQNPRHKITKRGQNVTFRCDPISEHNRLYWYRQTLGQGPEFLTYFQNEAQLEKSRLLSDRFSAERPKGSFSTLEIQRTEQGDSAMYLCASKSGGKETQYFGPGTRLLVL.

The chain recombines TRBV28 with TRBJ2-7; tentatively, D is TRBD2 (7 bases). CDR3 length: 14 residues. The V gene's germline CDR1 is MDHEN and CDR2 SYDVKM. V lost 6 bases and J lost 7, with 19 bases in between. Here the CDR3 DNA reads TGTGCCAGCAGGAAAACGGGGGGAACAGGGGAGCAGTACTTC. Amino acids: CASRKTGGTGEQYF.

The chain is built from TRBV7-3 and TRBJ2-5; D assignment may be TRBD1 or TRBD2 (6 bases each). This CDR3 has 15 amino acids. The V and J ends lost 2 bases and 1 base respectively, with 11 bases between them. Per germline, CDR1 SGHTA and CDR2 FQGTGA. CDR3 coding DNA: TGTGCCAGCAGCTTATCGGGGGCAGTCCAAGAGACCCAGTACTTC. This gives the protein CASSLSGAVQETQYF.

This chain uses TRBV18 with TRBJ1-4; D unclear. Trimming stripped 4 bases from V and 8 bases from J, with 11 bases between. The CDR3 has 13 amino acids. Germline loops: CDR1 KGHSH, CDR2 LQKENI. CDR3 amino acids: CASSRTVGEKLFF. In DNA, the CDR3 is TGTGCCAGCTCACGTACAGTGGGGGAAAAACTGTTTTTT.

As to this clone: In the same sample, other DNA sequences code for this CDR3. The rearrangement uses TRBV5-4 and TRBJ2-7; D possibly corresponds to TRBD1 (7 bases). In germline, CDR1 is SGHNT, CDR2 YYREEE (reference sequence). The CDR3 consists of 13 residues. V lost 3 bases to trimming and J lost 3 bases, with 10 bases between them. CDR3 protein: CASSWGDSYEQYF. The CDR3 DNA sequence: TGTGCCAGCAGCTGGGGGGACAGCTACGAGCAGTACTTC. Full variable domain (rest looked up from reference TRBV5-4 and TRBJ2-7): ETGVTQSPTHLIKTRGQQVTLRCSSQSGHNTVSWYQQALGQGPQFIFQYYREEENGRGNFPPRFSGLQFPNYSSELNVNALELDDSALYLCASSWGDSYEQYFGPGTRLTVT.

The chain employs TRBV25-1 and TRBJ2-1; D not resolved. Germline lookup yields CDR1 MGHDK and CDR2 SYGVNS. This CDR3 is built from 12 residues. V was clipped by 4 bases and J by 10 bases, with 11 bases between them. The CDR3 DNA is TGTGCCAGCAGTGCCTCTTTAGGGGAGCAGTTCTTC. Translation: CASSASLGEQFF.

V and J are TRBV7-9 and TRBJ1-1, with TRBD1 matching over 9 bases. The trim removed 4 bases at V and 3 bases at J, leaving 12 bases unmatched. In germline, CDR1 is SEHNR, CDR2 FQNEAQ (reference sequence). The CDR3 extends over 17 amino acids. This CDR3 is CASSSDRGSPRDTEAFF. The CDR3 region has the DNA TGTGCCAGCAGCTCGGACAGGGGTTCCCCCAGGGACACTGAAGCTTTCTTT.

J is TRBJ1-2 and V is TRBV9; 7 bases are a match to TRBD1. The germline V gene encodes CDR1 SGDLS and CDR2 YYNGEE. Germline trimming cut 4 bases from V and 3 bases from J; bases unmatched to any gene: 9. There are 15 residues in the CDR3. CDR3 in DNA: TGTGCCAGCAGCCCTAGGGGGGACAGCGACTATGGCTACACCTTC. Its translation is CASSPRGDSDYGYTF.

This clone was counted a few times. This chain links TRBV15 with TRBJ1-1; D call uncertain. The V end was cut by 2 bases, the J end by 1 base, with 11 bases between. Per the germline V gene, CDR1 is LNHNV and CDR2 is YYDKDF (reference sequence). CDR3 size: 15 residues. The CDR3 nucleotides read TGTGCCACCAGCAGACCTAATACAGCGAACACTGAAGCTTTCTTT. Its translation: CATSRPNTANTEAFF.

Here the CDR3 reads CASSRARGQNTGELFF. The CDR3, as DNA: TGTGCCAGCAGCCGAGCGAGGGGCCAGAACACCGGGGAGCTGTTTTTT. The chain recombines TRBV7-7 with TRBJ2-2, with D tentatively TRBD1 or TRBD2 (5 bases each). There are 16 residues in the CDR3. V shed 5 bases and J shed 1 base, with 14 bases lying between them. Germline CDR1 SSHAT, CDR2 FNYEAQ (reference sequence).

The CDR3, as DNA: TGTGCCAGCAGTGAATACGCGGGGGGGCGCTCCGAGCAGTACTTC. It encodes CASSEYAGGRSEQYF. The V and J genes are TRBV25-1 and TRBJ2-7; 9 bases match TRBD2. J lost 6 bases, V lost 0 bases, and 6 bases had no gene match. Germline values: CDR1 MGHDK, CDR2 SYGVNS. This CDR3 comprises 15 residues.

V is TRBV6-6 and J is TRBJ2-5; D not certain. The J call is in doubt because the DNA end fits TRBJ2-7 better. The CDR3 has 14 residues. Germline V gives CDR1 MNHNY, CDR2 SVGAGI (reference sequence). DNA of the CDR3: TGTGCCAGCAGTCCCCGGGCTAGAGGCTACGAGCAGTACTTC. Protein: CASSPRARGYEQYF.

The chain combines TRBV11-2 with TRBJ2-1; D not certain. The CDR3 spans 15 residues. CDR1 is SGHAT and CDR2 is FQNNGV in the germline V gene. Trimming cost V 0 bases and J 1 base, with 7 bases left between them. CDR3 protein: CASSLDPGSYNEQFF. DNA of the CDR3: TGTGCCAGCAGCTTAGATCCCGGGTCCTACAATGAGCAGTTCTTC.

The chain couples TRBV7-3 to TRBJ2-5; TRBD1 matches at 7 bases. Trimming removed 4 bases from V and 2 bases from J; junction bases left unmatched: 7. The CDR3 loop spans 15 amino acids. CDR1 SGHTA and CDR2 FQGTGA come from the germline V gene. The CDR3 nucleotides are TGTGCCAGCAGCTCGGGACAGATAGTACAAGAGACCCAGTACTTC. Its translation: CASSSGQIVQETQYF.

Only one count was recorded for this clone. The chain links TRBV7-2 to TRBJ1-2; the match to TRBD1 covers 8 bases. Germline CDR1 and CDR2: SGHTA and FQGNSA. The CDR3 has 14 amino acids. The trim removed 1 base at V and 5 bases at J, leaving 3 bases unmatched. This CDR3 reads CASSLVQGGYGYTF. CDR3 DNA: TGTGCCAGCAGCTTAGTACAGGGGGGATATGGCTACACCTTC.

The chain joins TRBV10-3 to TRBJ2-7, with 8 bases aligning to TRBD2. Germline V gene data show CDR1 as ENHRY and CDR2 as SYGVKD. The CDR3 runs to 15 residues. The V gene end was trimmed by 3 bases and the J gene end by 2 bases; junction bases not matched to a gene: 6. The CDR3 sequence is CAISDERGLTYEQYF. The CDR3 DNA follows: TGTGCCATCAGTGATGAGCGGGGGTTAACCTACGAGCAGTACTTC.

This sequence joins TRBV27 and TRBJ2-4, with D unclear. V was clipped by 10 bases and J by 5 bases, with 18 bases between them. CDR3 length: 14 amino acids. The germline V gene has CDR1 MNHEY and CDR2 SMNVEV (reference sequence). The CDR3 here is CAIEWACMENIQYF. CDR3 bases: TGTGCCATCGAATGGGCCTGTATGGAAAACATTCAGTACTTC.